Below, 29 T cell receptor beta chains from the same sample are listed, as sequenced in a study of T cell repertoires in cytomegalovirus infection. TCRdb reanalysed the reads using MiXCR and keeps one entry per CDR3 protein. In the table there are under 800,000 distinct CDR3 sequences, 20% to 25% of which are singletons. Sequencing was carried out using CD8+ T cells from PBMCs. The origin of the receptors is a human donor in good health (CMV status not recorded). Some clones in this sample may be carry-over from other donors' samples.

This chain links TRBV28 with TRBJ2-1; the match to TRBD2 covers 14 bases. The V gene's germline CDR1 is MDHEN and CDR2 SYDVKM. The junction had 5 bases not matched to a gene; V was cut back by 7 bases and J by 9 bases. This CDR3 region has 14 residues. The CDR3 loop is CASIGTSGGPEQFF. The CDR3 coding sequence is TGTGCCAGCATTGGGACTAGCGGGGGACCTGAGCAGTTCTTC.

The chain joins TRBV18 to TRBJ2-6; 9 positions match TRBD1. The CDR3 covers 20 residues. Trimming took 5 bases from V and 1 from J; bases not matched to a gene: 15. Germline CDR1 reads KGHSH; CDR2 reads LQKENI. The CDR3 DNA sequence: TGTGCCAGCTCATCATACAGGGGGCCCCATACCCGGTCTGGGGCCAACGTCCTGACTTTC. Protein sequence: CASSSYRGPHTRSGANVLTF.

This clonotype was detected only a few times. The chain links TRBV15 to TRBJ2-7; 10 bases map to TRBD1. Germline values: CDR1 LNHNV, CDR2 YYDKDF (reference sequence). J lost 5 bases, V lost 3 bases, and 16 bases had no gene match. The CDR3 sequence is 18 residues long. This CDR3 reads CATSSTRDRGPGGHEQYF. The DNA of the CDR3 is TGTGCCACCAGCAGCACCCGGGACAGGGGCCCCGGCGGGCACGAGCAGTACTTC.

This clonotype came up many times. The gene calls are TRBV6-6 and TRBJ2-5; D possibly uses TRBD1 or TRBD2 (5 bases each). Germline CDR1 reads MNHNY; CDR2 reads SVGAGI (reference sequence). The V end lost 2 bases, the J end lost 4 bases, and 8 bases lay between the germline ends. The CDR3 has 13 residues. CDR3 residues: CASSYEGIETQYF. The CDR3 DNA reads as TGTGCCAGCAGTTACGAGGGGATAGAGACCCAGTACTTC.

The J gene is TRBJ1-2, the V gene TRBV28, with no clear D. The V end was cut by 5 bases, the J end by 5 bases, with 12 bases between. Per germline, CDR1 MDHEN and CDR2 SYDVKM. This CDR3 comprises 13 residues. CDR3 region: CASSVGITYGYTF. The CDR3 DNA is TGTGCCAGCAGTGTAGGGATCACGTATGGCTACACCTTC.

This clonotype was seen repeatedly, ten times or more. The chain combines TRBV7-2 with TRBJ1-5; 7 bases are a match to TRBD1. After removal of 5 bases from V and 2 bases from J, the junction contained 6 bases not matched to a gene. The CDR3 runs 15 residues. Germline V gives CDR1 SGHTA, CDR2 FQGNSA. The CDR3 region has the DNA TGTGCCAGCAGCAACTTTGACAGGGGCAATCAGCCCCAGCATTTT. Its translation: CASSNFDRGNQPQHF.

On this clonotype itself: This could be a read error, since a much larger clone is one nucleotide away. This rearrangement joins TRBV7-6 to TRBJ1-1, with 8 bases aligning to TRBD1. CDR1 and CDR2 (germline): SGHVS, FNYEAQ. This CDR3 contains 14 residues. The CDR3 sequence is CVSSSSTGDTEAFF. CDR3 coding DNA: TGTGTCAGCAGCTCTTCGACAGGGGACACTGAAGCTTTCTTT.

This clonotype came up many times. V usage is TRBV14 and J usage is TRBJ2-7, with TRBD1 matching 7 bases. The junction had 6 bases not matched to a gene; V was cut back by 6 bases and J by 4 bases. Per germline, CDR1 SGHDN and CDR2 FVKESK. The CDR3 spans 13 residues. The chain's CDR3 is CASRADREYEQYV. CDR3 in DNA: TGTGCCAGCAGAGCCGACAGGGAATACGAGCAGTACGTC.

There are a few counts of this clonotype. This sequence joins TRBV9 and TRBJ2-2; 9 nucleotides align to TRBD1. V lost 4 bases to trimming and J lost 4 bases; unmatched junction nucleotides: 11. Germline-derived CDR1 and CDR2 are SGDLS and YYNGEE. This CDR3 contains 17 residues. The CDR3 nucleotides are TGTGCCAGCAGCCCCCGTCGGGACAGGGTGATCACCGGGGAGCTGTTTTTT. Encoded protein: CASSPRRDRVITGELFF.

This chain uses TRBV10-3 with TRBJ2-5, with D possibly matching TRBD2 (6 bases). Looked up from germline, CDR1 is ENHRY and CDR2 is SYGVKD. The CDR3 runs 15 residues. Trimming left V 6 bases short and J 4 bases short, with 18 bases between. CDR3: CAIRRGEEGAETQYF. CDR3 DNA sequence: TGTGCCATCAGGAGGGGCGAGGAGGGAGCAGAGACCCAGTACTTC.

In this sample, this clonotype turned up many times. This chain joins TRBV7-9 and TRBJ2-5; 10 positions match TRBD2. Germline lookup yields CDR1 SEHNR and CDR2 FQNEAQ (reference sequence). CDR3 length: 16 residues. Losses at the gene ends were 2 bases for V and 1 base for J; bases not matched to a gene: 4. CDR3 loop: CASSLILAGAQETQYF. CDR3 sequence (DNA): TGTGCCAGCAGCTTAATCCTAGCGGGGGCCCAAGAGACCCAGTACTTC. The full variable domain, with the rest looked up from reference TRBV7-9 and TRBJ2-5, is DTGVSQNPRHKITKRGQNVTFRCDPISEHNRLYWYRQTLGQGPEFLTYFQNEAQLEKSRLLSDRFSAERPKGSFSTLEIQRTEQGDSAMYLCASSLILAGAQETQYFGPGTRLLVL.

The chain employs TRBV19 and TRBJ2-1; D might be TRBD1 (6 bases). CDR1 is LNHDA, CDR2 SQIVND, per germline (reference sequence). Trimming removed 6 bases from V and 9 bases from J, with 15 bases in between. There are 13 residues in the CDR3. CDR3 residues: CASRPATGREQFF. The CDR3 DNA reads as TGTGCCAGTAGACCGGCGACAGGACGTGAGCAGTTCTTC.

This clonotype was seen many times. The chain carries TRBV7-2 and TRBJ2-7; weak D call: TRBD2 (6 bases). Germline V gene lookup returns CDR1 SGHTA and CDR2 FQGNSA. This CDR3 region has 14 residues. Trimming removed 4 bases from V and 4 bases from J, with 14 bases in between. The DNA for the CDR3 is TGTGCCAGCAGCTACAATAGCGGACGGTACGAGCAGTACTTC. Amino acid sequence: CASSYNSGRYEQYF.

The J gene is TRBJ2-1, the V gene TRBV3-1; TRBD1 matches at 7 bases. Germline loops: CDR1 LGHDT, CDR2 YNNKEL (reference sequence). The CDR3 consists of 14 residues. After removal of 7 bases from V and 2 bases from J, the junction contained 5 bases not matched to a gene. The CDR3 sequence is CASKGAIPYNEQFF. CDR3 coding DNA: TGTGCCAGCAAGGGGGCGATTCCCTACAATGAGCAGTTCTTC.

The J gene is TRBJ2-3, the V gene TRBV12-3 or TRBV12-4; D ambiguous. The CDR3 extends over 17 amino acids. V was pared by 0 bases and J by 6 bases, with 19 bases between. As DNA, the CDR3 is TGTGCCAGCAGTTTAGCGTTTAAAGGTCCTATTTGGGATACGCAGTATTTT. The encoded protein is CASSLAFKGPIWDTQYF.

At least ten counts were recorded for this clonotype. The chain links TRBV4-1 to TRBJ1-3; D possibly corresponds to TRBD1 (5 bases). Trimming shortened V by 5 bases and J by 4 bases, and 15 bases separated the two germline ends. This CDR3 contains 15 residues. Germline CDR1 and CDR2: MGHRA and YSYEKL. The CDR3 DNA reads TGCGCCAGCAGCATTAACAGGTCGGGGGGAAACACCATATATTTT. Translating it yields CASSINRSGGNTIYF.

V is TRBV7-9 and J is TRBJ2-7; D call uncertain. V was shortened by 5 bases and J by 1 base, with 9 bases between the two germline ends. CDR1 and CDR2 (germline): SEHNR, FQNEAQ (reference sequence). The CDR3 loop spans 13 amino acids. The CDR3 spells CASSTRESYEQYV. The CDR3 region has the DNA TGTGCCAGCAGCACTCGAGAGTCCTACGAGCAGTACGTC.

There are many counts of this clonotype. Germline and junction disagree at one end, which may indicate a read error. The chain carries TRBV7-3 and TRBJ1-1; the D is unclear. Germline CDR1 SGHTA, CDR2 FQGTGA. The CDR3 is 9 residues long. The CDR3 nucleotides are TGTGCCAGCAGCCCCCGACTAGGCTTT. It specifies CASSPRLGF. Filled out from reference TRBV7-3 and TRBJ1-1, the complete variable domain reads GAGVSQTPSNKVTEKGKYVELRCDPISGHTALYWYRQSLGQGPEFLIYFQGTGAADDSGLPNDRFFAVRPEGSVSTLKIQRTERGDSAVYLCASSPRLGFGQGTRLTVV.

The chain uses TRBV13 and TRBJ2-7; 10 positions agree with TRBD1. The CDR3 extends over 13 amino acids. Per the germline V gene, CDR1 is PRHDT and CDR2 is FYEKMQ (reference sequence). Trimming took 7 bases from V and 7 from J; bases not matched to a gene: 7. As DNA, the CDR3 is TGTGCCAGCATGCCGGGACAGGGGTTTGAGCAGTACGTC. Its protein product is CASMPGQGFEQYV.

This chain links TRBV12-5 with TRBJ2-3; D ambiguous. Germline CDR1 LGHNT, CDR2 FRNRAP. Trimming pared 6 bases from V and 3 bases from J, leaving 10 bases between. The CDR3 runs 13 residues. The CDR3 reads CASGSGCTDTQYF. CDR3 sequence (DNA): TGTGCTAGTGGCTCGGGTTGTACAGATACGCAGTATTTT. The full variable domain, rest sourced from reference TRBV12-5 and TRBJ2-3, is DARVTQTPRHKVTEMGQEVTMRCQPILGHNTVFWYRQTMMQGLELLAYFRNRAPLDDSGMPKDRFSAEMPDATLATLKIQPSEPRDSAVYFCASGSGCTDTQYFGPGTRLTVL.

This rearrangement joins TRBV20-1 to TRBJ1-2, with D unresolved. V gave up 0 bases and J gave up 0 bases, with 14 bases separating them. The CDR3 has 16 residues. Germline assignment: CDR1 DFQATT and CDR2 SNEGSKA (reference sequence). The CDR3 nucleotides are TGCAGTGCTAGAGATGGAGAGGCAGCCACTAACTATGGCTACACCTTC. This sequence encodes CSARDGEAATNYGYTF.

This clonotype appeared many times. This chain uses TRBV7-2 with TRBJ2-1; 12 bases fit TRBD2. J was trimmed by 4 bases and V by 5 bases; bases with no gene match: 12. Germline V gives CDR1 SGHTA, CDR2 FQGNSA. This CDR3 is 18 amino acids long. The CDR3 is CASSRIVTSGGLYNEQFF. The CDR3, as DNA: TGTGCCAGCAGCCGCATCGTGACTAGCGGGGGCCTTTACAATGAGCAGTTCTTC.

As concerns this clonotype: A far larger clone is one nucleotide away, so this likely arose from a read error. This rearrangement joins TRBV7-9 to TRBJ1-1, with 10 bases lining up with TRBD1. The germline V gene encodes CDR1 SEHNR and CDR2 FQNEAQ (reference sequence). The CDR3 length is 15 residues. With 6 bases clipped from V and 3 bases from J, the junction kept 7 bases outside the gene matches. The CDR3 sequence is CASSYPGTGDTEAFF. The CDR3 DNA reads TGTGCCAGCAGTTATCCCGGGACAGGGGACACTGAAGCTTTCTTT.

Many counts were recorded for this clonotype. The V call is TRBV7-9, the J call TRBJ2-1, with no clear D. V shed 5 bases and J shed 10 bases, with 24 bases lying between them. The CDR3 is made up of 16 amino acids. In germline, CDR1 is SEHNR, CDR2 FQNEAQ (reference sequence). CDR3 in amino acids: CASSPTGGPFLDEQFF. CDR3 in DNA: TGTGCCAGCAGCCCCACTGGTGGCCCATTCCTTGACGAGCAGTTCTTC.

This chain connects TRBV29-1 to TRBJ2-7, with D possibly being TRBD1 (6 bases). The CDR3 runs to 11 residues. The germline V gene has CDR1 SQVTM and CDR2 ANQGSEA. Trimming removed 7 bases at V and 3 bases at J, with 10 bases between. DNA for the CDR3: TGCAGCGGTTTACAGGGCTACGAGCAGTACTTC. The encoded protein is CSGLQGYEQYF.

CDR3 sequence: CASTFLPGSISTDTQYF. In nucleotides, the CDR3 is TGTGCCAGCACCTTCCTACCGGGCAGCATTTCCACAGATACGCAGTATTTT. The chain employs TRBV27 and TRBJ2-3; unclear D gene. CDR3 length: 17 residues. The V gene lost 7 bases and the J gene lost 2 bases, with 22 bases spanning the gap. CDR1 is MNHEY, CDR2 SMNVEV, per germline (reference sequence).

The J gene is TRBJ2-7, the V gene TRBV6-8, with D perhaps TRBD1 (7 bases). This CDR3 contains 19 residues. Germline V gives CDR1 MNHGY, CDR2 SAAAGT. V lost 0 bases and J lost 2, with 23 bases in between. Here the CDR3 DNA reads TGTGCCAGCAGTTACTCGAAGATGCGGAGAGGAGGGGGCGCCTACGAGCAGTACTTC. It codes for CASSYSKMRRGGGAYEQYF.

This clonotype has a handful of counts. DNA of the CDR3: TGTGCCAGTAGTATCCGTGGAGGGGACACAGATACGCAGTATTTT. Its protein product is CASSIRGGDTDTQYF. The chain combines TRBV19 with TRBJ2-3, with D possibly TRBD2 on 6 matching bases. V lost 3 bases and J 2 bases, leaving 12 bases between the germline ends. This CDR3 is 15 amino acids long. Germline V gene sequence: CDR1 LNHDA, CDR2 SQIVND (reference sequence).

This chain links TRBV13 with TRBJ2-1; 8 bases align to TRBD2. This CDR3 is built from 13 residues. V trimming: 3 bases; J trimming: 10 bases; junction bases outside the gene matches: 5. Germline loops: CDR1 PRHDT, CDR2 FYEKMQ (reference sequence). Written as DNA, the CDR3 is TGTGCCAGCAGCTTCGGGGGGGGCGGAGAGCAGTTCTTC. Its protein is CASSFGGGGEQFF. Looking up the rest from reference TRBV13 and TRBJ2-1 gives the full variable domain: AAGVIQSPRHLIKEKRETATLKCYPIPRHDTVYWYQQGPGQDPQFLISFYEKMQSDKGSIPDRFSAQQFSDYHSELNMSSLELGDSALYFCASSFGGGGEQFFGPGTRLTVL.